The 16 T cell receptor beta chains below were found in one sample sequenced in a study of T cell changes during pregnancy in multiple sclerosis. Clones were sequenced by immunoSEQ multiplex PCR, and TCRdb holds only the in-frame ones, with some missing. The profile shows approximately 120,000 clones, 90% to 98% of them singletons. The sequencing used peripheral blood, collected after pregnancy. The receptors shown here come from a female donor with multiple sclerosis, enrolled in a pregnancy study.

This chain links TRBV15 with TRBJ1-1, with 7 nucleotides matching TRBD1. The CDR3 consists of 15 residues. CDR1 and CDR2 (germline): LNHNV, YYDKDF (reference sequence). J gave up 2 bases and V 8 bases, and 11 bases lay outside the gene matches. CDR3 nucleotide sequence: TGTGCCACCGCCCCGGACAGGAGATTAAACACTGAAGCTTTCTTT. This translates into CATAPDRRLNTEAFF.

The chain recombines TRBV18 with TRBJ1-1; 8 positions agree with TRBD1. Germline CDR1 KGHSH, CDR2 LQKENI. The V segment lost 6 bases and the J segment 4 bases; nucleotides outside the gene matches: 13. The CDR3 loop spans 16 amino acids. The CDR3 DNA reads as TGTGCCAGCTCGCCTGACAGGGGTAACAGGGGCACTGAAGCTTTCTTT. Translation gives CASSPDRGNRGTEAFF.

The chain recombines TRBV10-3 with TRBJ2-2; a possible D gene is TRBD1 (5 bases). Germline V gene data show CDR1 as ENHRY and CDR2 as SYGVKD. The CDR3 loop spans 14 amino acids. V was shortened by 6 bases and J by 3 bases, with 11 bases between the two germline ends. CDR3 sequence (DNA): TGTGCCATCAGCGCGTTACAGGACACCGGGGAGCTGTTTTTT. Its protein product is CAISALQDTGELFF.

This rearrangement joins TRBV9 to TRBJ2-1; tentatively, D is TRBD2 (5 bases). CDR3 length: 15 amino acids. The V end was cut by 0 bases, the J end by 3 bases, with 10 bases between. Per the germline V gene, CDR1 is SGDLS and CDR2 is YYNGEE. CDR3 DNA: TGTGCCAGCAGCGTAGAGGCTAGCTACTACAATGAGCAGTTCTTC. This gives the protein CASSVEASYYNEQFF. The full variable domain, rest sourced from reference TRBV9 and TRBJ2-1, is DSGVTQTPKHLITATGQRVTLRCSPRSGDLSVYWYQQSLDQGLQFLIQYYNGEERAKGNILERFSAQQFPDLHSELNLSSLELGDSALYFCASSVEASYYNEQFFGPGTRLTVL.

The chain uses TRBV9 and TRBJ1-1; D perhaps matches TRBD1 (5 bases). Germline CDR1 and CDR2: SGDLS and YYNGEE. V shed 2 bases and J shed 6 bases, with 14 bases lying between them. The CDR3 has 14 amino acids. CDR3 nucleotide sequence: TGTGCCAGCAGCGTTACAGGTAGGGGCGCTGAAGCTTTCTTT. This gives the protein CASSVTGRGAEAFF.

This clone was recorded once. The rearrangement uses TRBV28 and TRBJ2-3; tentative D call: TRBD1 (5 bases). Trimming left V 5 bases short and J 8 bases short, with 14 bases between. CDR1 is MDHEN and CDR2 is SYDVKM in the germline V gene. The CDR3 length is 13 residues. The CDR3 is CASSQQEWGTQYF. The DNA of the CDR3 is TGTGCCAGCAGTCAACAGGAGTGGGGTACGCAGTATTTT.

The gene calls are TRBV19 and TRBJ2-2; 12 nucleotides align to TRBD2. CDR1 and CDR2 from the germline V gene are LNHDA and SQIVND (reference sequence). The CDR3 runs to 15 residues. Trimming at V came to 5 bases and at J to 7 bases, leaving 5 bases not matched to a gene. The CDR3 is CASSVAGLAGGELFF. The CDR3 DNA is TGTGCCAGTAGTGTCGCGGGACTAGCGGGCGGGGAGCTGTTTTTT. Full variable domain (missing parts from reference TRBV19 and TRBJ2-2): DGGITQSPKYLFRKEGQNVTLSCEQNLNHDAMYWYRQDPGQGLRLIYYSQIVNDFQKGDIAEGYSVSREKKESFPLTVTSAQKNPTAFYLCASSVAGLAGGELFFGEGSRLTVL.

The chain is built from TRBV29-1 and TRBJ2-3, with 8 positions matching TRBD2. V lost 1 base and J lost 0; bases outside the gene matches: 6. CDR3 size: 16 residues. Germline V lookup: CDR1 SQVTM, CDR2 ANQGSEA. DNA of the CDR3: TGCAGCGTTGAAGGGGCAGCGGGAGCTAGCACAGATACGCAGTATTTT. Protein sequence: CSVEGAAGASTDTQYF.

The chain is built from TRBV28 and TRBJ1-5; D remains ambiguous. The germline CDR1 and CDR2 sequences are MDHEN and SYDVKM. The CDR3 has 14 amino acids. V lost 8 bases and J 2 bases, leaving 13 bases between the germline ends. The CDR3 bases are TGTGCCAGCGTATACGGTGTGGGCAATCAGCCCCAGCATTTT. Protein product: CASVYGVGNQPQHF.

V is TRBV7-8 and J is TRBJ2-3; D perhaps matches TRBD2 (6 bases). CDR1 and CDR2 from the germline V gene are SGHVS and FQNEAQ. Trimming left V 6 bases short and J 1 base short, with 17 bases between. The CDR3 contains 16 residues. The CDR3 coding sequence is TGTGCCAGCAGTCGCCTCGGGGGTAGCGGCACAGATACGCAGTATTTT. Translation: CASSRLGGSGTDTQYF.

V and J are TRBV6-5 and TRBJ2-1, with a weak D call TRBD2 (6 bases). The CDR3 is 14 amino acids. V was pared by 4 bases and J by 7 bases, with 14 bases between. CDR1 and CDR2 (germline): MNHEY, SVGAGI. The CDR3 reads CASSSSGLLNEQFF. The CDR3 DNA reads TGTGCCAGCAGTTCCTCGGGACTCTTGAATGAGCAGTTCTTC.

Details on this clone: Other DNA sequences in the same sample also yield this CDR3. This rearrangement joins TRBV5-1 to TRBJ1-5; 7 bases map to TRBD1. With 1 base clipped from V and 5 bases from J, the junction kept 0 bases outside the gene matches. Germline CDR1 SGHRS, CDR2 YFSETQ. This CDR3 comprises 13 residues. The CDR3 sequence: CASSLTGDQPQHF. The CDR3 bases are TGCGCCAGCAGCTTGACAGGGGATCAGCCCCAGCATTTT.

V gene TRBV13 combines with J gene TRBJ2-7; TRBD2 is a possible D gene (5 bases). Germline V gene sequence: CDR1 PRHDT, CDR2 FYEKMQ (reference sequence). The CDR3 runs 13 residues. V dropped 5 bases and J dropped 3 bases, with 11 bases sitting between them. In DNA, the CDR3 is TGTGCCAGCAGCCAACTAGGAGGCTACGAGCAGTACTTC. This sequence encodes CASSQLGGYEQYF.

This sequence joins TRBV9 and TRBJ2-3; 14 bases are shared with TRBD2. CDR1 and CDR2 from the germline V gene are SGDLS and YYNGEE. Germline trimming cut 5 bases from V and 9 bases from J; bases unmatched to any gene: 5. The CDR3 loop spans 14 amino acids. The CDR3 is CASSQGLAGVTQYF. The DNA of the CDR3 is TGTGCCAGCAGTCAGGGACTAGCGGGAGTCACGCAGTATTTT.

The gene calls are TRBV5-1 and TRBJ2-5, with D possibly matching TRBD2 (6 bases). V shed 5 bases and J shed 5 bases, with 19 bases lying between them. Looked up from germline, CDR1 is SGHRS and CDR2 is YFSETQ. This CDR3 region has 15 residues. The CDR3 is CASSHRSGFFETQYF. The CDR3 DNA sequence: TGCGCCAGCAGTCACCGCAGCGGGTTCTTTGAGACCCAGTACTTC.

The sample holds one count of this clone. The V gene is TRBV13, the J gene TRBJ2-3; D ambiguous. The ends were cut back, 5 bases at V and 1 base at J, with 4 bases in the middle. Germline V lookup: CDR1 PRHDT, CDR2 FYEKMQ (reference sequence). This CDR3 comprises 12 residues. The CDR3 sequence: CASSLGTDTQYF. As DNA, the CDR3 is TGTGCCAGCAGCCTCGGCACAGATACGCAGTATTTT.